One TCR beta chain is described in this entry. Study processing details: Nucleated cell counts were estimated from reference gene primer amplification. The assay was immunoSEQ multiplex PCR, and TCRdb's table has in-frame clones only and misses some. Clonal size and the V and J genes are those of that table, whereas D and trimming came from the DNA. The sample contains about 130,000 clones, over 75% of which appear only once. The data originate from a study of blood T cell repertoires in COVID-19. Overall study context: Italy, Spain and the United States were the sources of the convalescent and acute COVID-19 samples. PBMCs, B-cell-depleted T cells, or T cells provided the cDNA or gDNA that made up the material.

V lost 1 base and J 6 bases, leaving 19 bases between the germline ends. Germline assignment: CDR1 PRHDT and CDR2 FYEKMQ (reference sequence). The length of the CDR3 is 16 residues. The sample comprised peripheral blood. V and J are TRBV13 and TRBJ2-7, with D perhaps matching TRBD2 (7 bases). This sequence originates from a man older than 75 with active or convalescent COVID-19. Here the CDR3 reads CASSLVWTAGRGEQYF. The CDR3 DNA reads TGTGCCAGCAGCTTAGTTTGGACAGCGGGGCGAGGCGAGCAGTACTTC.